This T cell receptor (beta chain) appears in the sequencing data of a study of T cell responses to AZD1222 COVID-19 vaccine (dated by TCRdb to the early 2020s). About the investigation overall: Because spike-specific TCR depth and breadth did not differ between the two schedules, AZD1222 recipients who got a second dose at roughly 4 weeks were pooled with those who got a second dose at roughly 12 weeks. TCR sequencing covered more than 230 trial participants: 200 to 220 given two doses of AZD1222 and approximately 25 given two doses of MenACWY control vaccine. Trial participants were enrolled by age into 18-55, 56-69 and 70-plus year subgroups, with roughly 160, 29 and 62 TCR-sequenced participants respectively. Overall study outcomes, separate from this receptor: In the small 56-69-year group, the increase in depth fell short of significance, most likely because of low power. Participants were mostly white British and included more females than males, and it was suggested by the authors that clonal diversity may have been underestimated. The whole spike protein was spanned by vaccine-associated CD4 TCRs, and dominant responses were seen in regions 160-218 and 743-854. Because no day 14 peak-response samples were available, the repertoires could be characterized only after the peak T cell response. Conclusions about previously exposed vaccinees were limited because only a handful of AZD1222 recipients were SARS-CoV-2 seropositive at baseline. After two AZD1222 doses, both the breadth and the depth of spike-specific TCRs were significantly higher than at day 0 and than in MenACWY recipients. Nearly half of unique spike-specific TCRs reportedly recognized epitopes outside regions mutated in the B.1.351 and B.1.1.7 variants.

Per the publication, the time point label means: baseline before first vaccination. Samples from vaccinated people were obtained from the UK trials COV001 and COV002, which included a single-blind randomized controlled phase 2/3 trial of AZD1222 (ChAdOx1 nCoV-19) in healthy adults. Trial participant PBMC samples were collected at day 0 and day 28 after the second dose for TCRbeta chain sequencing. The CDR3 regions of human TCRbeta chains were subjected to immunosequencing. Per the authors' processing: Repertoire TCRs were checked for matches against a reference library of SARS-CoV-2-specific TCRs that had been generated using the MIRA antigen-specificity platform. Breadth was defined as the fraction of unique TCRs that were SARS-CoV-2-associated, and depth was defined as the fraction of total T cells that were SARS-CoV-2-associated. Using the MIRA data, each spike-specific TCR was mapped to the spike region that the TCR reacts to and placed in a CD4 or CD8 class. Log10-transformed breadth and depth values were compared by one-way ANOVA with Sidak's multiple comparisons tests. What TCRdb holds here is the immuneACCESS table cut down to in-frame rearrangements. Part of the clones is not present; checked against another copy, under half of the missing clones reflect an unresolved V gene, and the others are unexplained. V, J and clone size derive from that table, while D and trimming were established from the DNA sequence. The sample profile shows approximately 88,000 clones; 90% to 95% of them were found once. The top ten clonotypes cover less than 6.5% of the sample.

Reading the germline V gene gives CDR1 ENHRY and CDR2 SYGVKD. The trim is 2 bases for V and 2 bases for J, with a gap of 19 bases between the germline ends. Spanning cysteine to phenylalanine, the CDR3 consists of 18 amino acids. CDR3 DNA is the only sequence kept; it has 54 bases, read in frame from the first base. With regard to this clone: Its antigen remains unidentified. No base quality information exists; no much larger clone differs at one position.

The TCR comes from an adult in good health. The sequence is built from TRBV10-3 and TRBJ1-5, with an unclear D gene assignment. The sample here was peripheral blood, taken on day 0 of AZD1222 vaccination. The DNA sequence reads TGTGCCATCAGTGAGGTCGTACTCAGCGGGCAGGGCAATCAGCCCCAGCATTTT. Its translation reads: CAISEVVLSGQGNQPQHF.